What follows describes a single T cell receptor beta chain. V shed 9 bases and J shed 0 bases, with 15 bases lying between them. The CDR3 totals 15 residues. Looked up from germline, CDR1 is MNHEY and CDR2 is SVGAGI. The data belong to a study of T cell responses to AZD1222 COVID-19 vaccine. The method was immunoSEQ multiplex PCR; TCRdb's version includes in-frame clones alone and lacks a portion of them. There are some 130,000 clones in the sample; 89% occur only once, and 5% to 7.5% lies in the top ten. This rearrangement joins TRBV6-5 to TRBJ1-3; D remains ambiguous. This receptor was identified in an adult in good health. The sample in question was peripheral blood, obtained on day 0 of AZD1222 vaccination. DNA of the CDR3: TGTGCCAGTGTTTTGGGCGTTAGCTCTGGAAACACCATATATTTT. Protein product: CASVLGVSSGNTIYF.